The 22 T cell receptor beta chains below all came from one sample that was sequenced in a study of metastatic and nonmetastatic thyroid tumors. TCRdb reanalyzed the PCR reads via MiXCR. Seen here are about 39,000 clones, 9% to 13% observed once, and the top ten hold about 10%. Thyroid surgery took place with no prior treatment in any patient. Specimen: blood. Receptors originate from a male donor with papillary thyroid cancer or a benign thyroid nodule (not recorded which). Some clones in this sample may be carry-over from other donors' samples.

This clone was counted ten times or more. V gene TRBV27 combines with J gene TRBJ2-3; D uncertain. The CDR3 is 13 amino acids. The germline V gene encodes CDR1 MNHEY and CDR2 SMNVEV (reference sequence). CDR3 in amino acids: CPNSPSGPDTQYF. The DNA for the CDR3 is TGTCCCAACTCCCCTTCAGGTCCAGATACGCAGTATTTT.

V gene TRBV7-2 combines with J gene TRBJ1-2; D is uncertain. The CDR3 covers 15 residues. V was cut by 2 bases and J by 0 bases, with 10 bases left in between. Germline lookup yields CDR1 SGHTA and CDR2 FQGNSA. The CDR3 bases are TGTGCCAGCAGCTTAACGGGATTCTCTAACTATGGCTACACCTTC. Amino acids: CASSLTGFSNYGYTF.

A remark on this clone: Just one base apart from a much larger clone, this may be a read error. For the CDR3, the DNA is TGTGCCAGCAGCCGTGGACCACCACTAGCGGGGTACAATGAGCAGTTCTTC. Protein: CASSRGPPLAGYNEQFF. The chain has TRBV7-9 and TRBJ2-1; 10 bases are shared with TRBD2. The trim removed 5 bases at V and 4 bases at J, leaving 11 bases unmatched. The CDR3 sequence is 17 residues long. Per the germline V gene, CDR1 is SEHNR and CDR2 is FQNEAQ (reference sequence). Full variable domain (remainder filled in from reference TRBV7-9 and TRBJ2-1): DTGVSQNPRHKITKRGQNVTFRCDPISEHNRLYWYRQTLGQGPEFLTYFQNEAQLEKSRLLSDRFSAERPKGSFSTLEIQRTEQGDSAMYLCASSRGPPLAGYNEQFFGPGTRLTVL.

This clone is categorized as medium-sized. The chain is built from TRBV6-1 and TRBJ2-7; the D gene is possibly TRBD1 (6 bases). Germline CDR1 and CDR2: MNHNS and SASEGT. Trimming left V 5 bases short and J 3 bases short, with 14 bases between. The CDR3 spans 14 residues. CDR3 loop: CASSQERGIYEQYF. The CDR3 DNA reads TGTGCCAGCAGTCAGGAAAGGGGGATCTACGAGCAGTACTTC.

This clone was counted ten times or more. The chain uses TRBV14 and TRBJ1-1; D not certain. V lost 3 bases, J lost 6 bases, and 14 bases lay in between. This CDR3 is 14 amino acids long. CDR1 is SGHDN and CDR2 is FVKESK in the germline V gene. Here the CDR3 reads CASSHRSPQAEAFF. The CDR3 DNA sequence: TGTGCCAGCAGCCACCGGTCCCCCCAAGCTGAAGCTTTCTTT.

The CDR3 bases are TGTGCCAGCAGCCAAGACGAGAGAGCGCATCTCACAGATACGCAGTATTTT. Protein: CASSQDERAHLTDTQYF. The chain has TRBV14 and TRBJ2-3; D uncertain. The CDR3 consists of 17 residues. Trimming took 0 bases from V and 2 from J, leaving 15 bases between them. The V gene's germline CDR1 is SGHDN and CDR2 FVKESK.

This clone was observed many times. The CDR3 reads CATSPRGNSNQPQHF. CDR3 in DNA: TGTGCCACCAGCCCAAGGGGCAATAGCAATCAGCCCCAGCATTTT. The chain recombines TRBV15 with TRBJ1-5; D perhaps matches TRBD1 (5 bases). The CDR3 runs to 15 residues. Germline CDR1 is LNHNV and CDR2 is YYDKDF (reference sequence). Trimming cost V 5 bases and J 0 bases, with 11 bases left between them.

About this clone: A much larger clone is a single base away; this may be a read error. The chain combines TRBV30 with TRBJ1-4, with D unclear. CDR1 is GTSNPN, CDR2 SVGIG, per germline (reference sequence). This CDR3 is 12 amino acids long. CDR3 nucleotides: TGTGCCTGGGGTGTCATGGGGGAAAAACTGTTTTTT. This encodes CAWGVMGEKLFF.

The chain joins TRBV7-2 to TRBJ2-6; D gene unclear. The CDR3 has 15 residues. CDR1 is SGHTA, CDR2 FQGNSA, per germline. The V gene lost 3 bases and the J gene lost 4 bases, with 10 bases spanning the gap. The CDR3 region has the DNA TGTGCCAGCAGCTTGGCCCCGGGCGGGGCCAACGTCCTGACTTTC. It specifies CASSLAPGGANVLTF.

This clone was seen a handful of times. J is TRBJ2-3 and V is TRBV6-5; D ambiguous. Looked up from germline, CDR1 is MNHEY and CDR2 is SVGAGI. This CDR3 has 9 amino acids. V lost 11 bases and J 14 bases, leaving 14 bases between the germline ends. The CDR3 region is CARPNDGYF. The CDR3 region has the DNA TGTGCCCGCCCCAATGATGGGTATTTT.

Within the sample, this clone is medium-sized. V is TRBV6-4 and J is TRBJ2-3, with TRBD2 matching 7 bases. CDR1 is MRHNA, CDR2 SNTAGT, per germline. The CDR3 sequence is 14 residues long. The V and J ends lost 0 bases and 3 bases, in that order; junction bases with no gene match: 0. The CDR3 nucleotides read TGTGCCAGCAGTGACTCGCGGGAGACAGATACGCAGTATTTT. Translation: CASSDSRETDTQYF.

By proportion, this clone is medium-sized. The chain combines TRBV6-5 with TRBJ2-2; TRBD1 matches 7 bases. Germline-derived CDR1 and CDR2 are MNHEY and SVGAGI. V was clipped by 5 bases and J by 1 base; unmatched bases: 13. The CDR3 consists of 18 residues. CDR3 amino acids: CASSPGETGTENTGELFF. In DNA, the CDR3 is TGTGCCAGCAGTCCAGGGGAGACCGGGACAGAGAACACCGGGGAGCTGTTTTTT.

The DNA of the CDR3 is TGCAGTGCCGATCGACAGGGGATCGACTCCTACGAGCAGTACTTC. Its protein is CSADRQGIDSYEQYF. This chain joins TRBV20-1 and TRBJ2-7, with 8 bases fitting TRBD1. Germline V gene data show CDR1 as DFQATT and CDR2 as SNEGSKA (reference sequence). The length of the CDR3 is 15 residues. Trimming removed 6 bases from V and 0 bases from J; junction bases left unmatched: 10.

This clone was observed a few times. The chain employs TRBV19 and TRBJ1-4; D remains unclear. Germline V CDR1 and CDR2: LNHDA, SQIVND (reference sequence). This CDR3 is 15 amino acids long. With 9 bases removed from V and 0 bases from J, the gap between germline ends came to 14 bases. Written as DNA, the CDR3 is TGTGCCAGCAAGAAAGAAGAGGCAACTAATGAAAAACTGTTTTTT. This translates into CASKKEEATNEKLFF.

Comment on this clone: Being one base from a much bigger clone, this may be a read error. This sequence joins TRBV30 and TRBJ1-3; weak D call: TRBD1 (5 bases). Germline CDR1 and CDR2: GTSNPN and SVGIG (reference sequence). This CDR3 region has 10 residues. V was pared by 8 bases and J by 8 bases, with 10 bases between. The CDR3 protein is CARGRDTIYF. CDR3 DNA sequence: TGTGCCCGGGGCCGGGACACCATATATTTT.

This clone was recorded many times. V usage is TRBV2 and J usage is TRBJ2-7; TRBD2 aligns across 15 bases. The germline gives CDR1 SNHLY, CDR2 FYNNEI. Trimming took 7 bases from V and 2 from J; bases not matched to a gene: 9. The CDR3 has 17 residues. The CDR3 nucleotides are TGTGCCAGCACCCCGGGACTAGCGGGAGGAAAGCCCTACGAGCAGTACTTC. Amino acids: CASTPGLAGGKPYEQYF. The variable domain in full, with the rest retrieved from reference TRBV2 and TRBJ2-7, is EPEVTQTPSHQVTQMGQEVILRCVPISNHLYFYWYRQILGQKVEFLVSFYNNEISEKSEIFDDQFSVERPDGSNFTLKIRSTKLEDSAMYFCASTPGLAGGKPYEQYFGPGTRLTVT.

This clone showed up many times. J is TRBJ2-1 and V is TRBV5-1; possibly TRBD2 for D (7 bases). This CDR3 has 18 residues. The germline V gene encodes CDR1 SGHRS and CDR2 YFSETQ. V lost 4 bases and J lost 4, with 24 bases in between. CDR3 sequence reads: CASSDGRGDPYFYNEQFF. The CDR3 coding sequence is TGCGCCAGCAGCGATGGGAGGGGGGACCCCTACTTTTACAATGAGCAGTTCTTC. The full variable domain, in which reference TRBV5-1 and TRBJ2-1 provide the parts outside the CDR3, is KAGVTQTPRYLIKTRGQQVTLSCSPISGHRSVSWYQQTPGQGLQFLFEYFSETQRNKGNFPGRFSGRQFSNSRSEMNVSTLELGDSALYLCASSDGRGDPYFYNEQFFGPGTRLTVL.

About this clone: This may come from a read error, since a much larger clone is one base off. The CDR3 nucleotides are TGTGCCAGCATATTTGTTATGGCTAGCGGGAGGAATGAGCAGTTCTTC. Its protein product is CASIFVMASGRNEQFF. This sequence joins TRBV25-1 and TRBJ2-1, with 11 bases matching TRBD2. Germline V gene data show CDR1 as MGHDK and CDR2 as SYGVNS. Trimming cost V 7 bases and J 7 bases; bases outside gene matches: 12. The CDR3 has 16 residues.

This clone was observed at least ten times. The V gene is TRBV14, the J gene TRBJ2-1, with a tentative D call TRBD2 (5 bases). The CDR3 extends over 13 amino acids. CDR1 and CDR2 from the germline V gene are SGHDN and FVKESK. The germline V and J ends were trimmed by 6 bases and 3 bases, with 9 bases remaining between them. The CDR3 region is CASRERIYNEQFF. CDR3 bases: TGTGCCAGCAGAGAGCGGATCTACAATGAGCAGTTCTTC.

In its sample, this clone was seen many times. The chain is built from TRBV9 and TRBJ1-2, with D perhaps matching TRBD1 (5 bases). This CDR3 has 14 amino acids. V was shortened by 0 bases and J by 3 bases, with 9 bases between the two germline ends. Germline V lookup: CDR1 SGDLS, CDR2 YYNGEE. The CDR3 DNA reads as TGTGCCAGCAGCGTAGGAGGGACGGACTATGGCTACACCTTC. It specifies CASSVGGTDYGYTF.

To note about this clone: One base away lies a much larger clone, so this may be a sequencing read error. The same CDR3 is also encoded by other DNA sequences in this sample. The gene calls are TRBV7-6 and TRBJ1-1; 7 nucleotides agree with TRBD1. This CDR3 contains 14 residues. The germline V gene has CDR1 SGHVS and CDR2 FNYEAQ. V shed 2 bases, J shed 11 bases, and the junction held 11 bases outside the gene matches. This chain's CDR3 is CASSLSPDRDVAFF. The CDR3 DNA is TGTGCCAGCAGCTTAAGTCCTGACAGGGATGTTGCTTTCTTT.

There are many counts of this clone. CDR3 in DNA: TGTGCCAGCAGCTCACAGGGGGCAGAGTCCTACGAGCAGTACTTC. Its translation is CASSSQGAESYEQYF. This chain uses TRBV6-1 with TRBJ2-7, with 9 bases identical to TRBD1. The junction had 7 bases not matched to a gene; V was cut back by 6 bases and J by 1 base. This CDR3 has 15 residues. Germline CDR1 and CDR2: MNHNS and SASEGT.